The 4 T cell receptor beta chains below were found in one sample sequenced in a study of CD8 T cells in ankylosing spondylitis. TCRdb re-called the 5' RACE reads with MiXCR, one entry per CDR3 protein. Here the sample spans 210,000 or so distinct CDR3 sequences, around 8% being singletons. The sequenced sample was blood, either unsorted or a sorted T cell fraction (not recorded which). These receptors were collected from a female donor with ankylosing spondylitis or in good health (not recorded which).

This chain connects TRBV19 to TRBJ2-1, with TRBD2 matching over 14 bases. The V gene's germline CDR1 is LNHDA and CDR2 SQIVND (reference sequence). V trimming: 9 bases; J trimming: 9 bases; junction bases outside the gene matches: 16. The CDR3 is 17 amino acids. Here the CDR3 DNA reads TGTGCCAGCCGTGGGACTAGCGGGAGTGTGCTAGTTGGTGAGCAGTTCTTC. It codes for CASRGTSGSVLVGEQFF.

In its sample, this clonotype was seen many times. The chain carries TRBV6-2 or TRBV6-3 and TRBJ1-2, with TRBD1 as a possible D gene (5 bases). Trimming left V 2 bases short and J 5 bases short, with 21 bases between. This CDR3 region has 17 residues. The germline gives CDR1 MNHEY, CDR2 SVGEGT. The CDR3 DNA sequence: TGTGCCAGCAGTTACGATGACAGTCGAGGCTGGGGATATGGCTACACCTTC. Amino acids: CASSYDDSRGWGYGYTF.

This clonotype was observed many times. The J gene is TRBJ2-2, the V gene TRBV6-5; 14 bases align to TRBD2. V lost 4 bases and J lost 5; bases outside the gene matches: 12. The CDR3 is 19 amino acids. Germline V gives CDR1 MNHEY, CDR2 SVGAGI. The CDR3 loop is CASSSFPTSGRAGTGELFF. CDR3 nucleotide sequence: TGTGCCAGCAGTTCCTTCCCGACTAGCGGGAGGGCCGGTACCGGGGAGCTGTTTTTT.

This clonotype has a count of ten or more. The chain is built from TRBV4-3 and TRBJ2-7; 10 bases are a match to TRBD1. This CDR3 comprises 15 residues. CDR1 and CDR2 from the germline V gene are LGHNA and YSLEER. J was trimmed by 7 bases and V by 1 base; bases with no gene match: 7. The CDR3: CASSQVPGQGREQYF. The CDR3 bases are TGCGCCAGCAGCCAAGTTCCGGGACAGGGGAGGGAGCAGTACTTC.